Following are 30 T cell receptor beta chains from one sample sequenced in a study of blood T cell repertoires in COVID-19 (dated by TCRdb to about 2020). Library preparation used the immunoSEQ multiplex PCR assay. In its TCRdb copy, this immuneACCESS table keeps in-frame sequences only and misses some clones. Where compared with another copy, unresolved V genes explain less than half of these, and the others have no known cause. A total of just under 65,000 clones appear in this sample, around 88% of them only once. Under 8% of the sample rests with the top ten. Source material: peripheral blood. The receptors shown here come from a human donor in a cohort sampled during active COVID-19.

V gene TRBV7-9 combines with J gene TRBJ2-1; D remains ambiguous. The germline gives CDR1 SEHNR, CDR2 FQNEAQ (reference sequence). The V and J ends lost 8 bases and 5 bases respectively, with 7 bases between them. This CDR3 is built from 11 residues. DNA of the CDR3: TGTGCCAGCGAAACTAACAATGAGCAGTTCTTC. Protein sequence: CASETNNEQFF.

The chain uses TRBV20-1 and TRBJ2-1; no definite D call. The V and J ends lost 3 bases and 5 bases respectively, with 11 bases between them. The CDR3 runs 13 residues. Germline lookup yields CDR1 DFQATT and CDR2 SNEGSKA (reference sequence). CDR3 amino acids: CSASRLTNNEQFF. CDR3 DNA: TGCAGTGCTAGTAGACTTACAAACAATGAGCAGTTCTTC.

J is TRBJ1-1 and V is TRBV27; weak D call: TRBD1 (6 bases). Germline V gene sequence: CDR1 MNHEY, CDR2 SMNVEV (reference sequence). The CDR3 loop spans 17 amino acids. V lost 2 bases and J lost 0, with 16 bases in between. The CDR3 spells CASSLRGRQALNTEAFF. The CDR3 nucleotides are TGTGCCAGCAGTTTAAGGGGCCGACAGGCCCTGAACACTGAAGCTTTCTTT.

This clone was seen only a few times. The chain couples TRBV2 to TRBJ2-3, with TRBD1 matching 7 bases. J gave up 2 bases and V 6 bases, and 5 bases lay outside the gene matches. In germline, CDR1 is SNHLY, CDR2 FYNNEI. This CDR3 is 14 amino acids long. The CDR3 region has the DNA TGTGCCAGCAGCAGGGACAGATTCACAGATACGCAGTATTTT. Amino acids: CASSRDRFTDTQYF.

The rearrangement uses TRBV6-5 and TRBJ2-7; 9 bases fit TRBD2. Germline V gene data show CDR1 as MNHEY and CDR2 as SVGAGI. The CDR3 extends over 14 amino acids. Trimming at V came to 4 bases and at J to 9 bases, leaving 10 bases not matched to a gene. DNA for the CDR3: TGTGCCAGCAGTTTCACTAGCGGGTCCCTAGGGCAGTACTTC. Residues: CASSFTSGSLGQYF.

V and J are TRBV7-6 and TRBJ1-1; 8 nucleotides agree with TRBD1. CDR1 and CDR2 from the germline V gene are SGHVS and FNYEAQ. V shed 5 bases and J 3 bases; nucleotides not matched to a gene: 8. This CDR3 is built from 15 residues. The CDR3 DNA reads TGTGCCAGCAGCAAGGACAGGGTTCTATACACTGAAGCTTTCTTT. It codes for CASSKDRVLYTEAFF.

The gene calls are TRBV29-1 and TRBJ2-3, with 7 nucleotides matching TRBD2. From germline, CDR1 is SQVTM and CDR2 ANQGSEA. The CDR3 loop spans 14 amino acids. CDR3 residues: CSSSGPSSTDTQYF. For the CDR3, the DNA is TGCAGTTCTAGCGGCCCATCGAGCACAGATACGCAGTATTTT.

J is TRBJ1-4 and V is TRBV4-2; D gene unclear. Trimming took off 3 bases at V and 6 bases at J, with 8 bases between the two ends. The CDR3 covers 13 residues. Germline V lookup: CDR1 LGHNA, CDR2 YNFKEQ. CDR3 in amino acids: CASSQADDEKLFF. As DNA, the CDR3 is TGTGCCAGCAGCCAGGCAGATGATGAAAAACTGTTTTTT.

The chain recombines TRBV7-2 with TRBJ2-1, with D possibly TRBD2 on 5 matching bases. The CDR3 spans 14 residues. The germline V and J ends were trimmed by 5 bases and 9 bases, with 17 bases remaining between them. Germline CDR1 SGHTA, CDR2 FQGNSA. CDR3 region: CASSPLLEAGEQFF. The CDR3 nucleotides are TGTGCCAGCAGCCCGCTACTAGAAGCCGGTGAGCAGTTCTTC.

This rearrangement joins TRBV4-1 to TRBJ1-1; 12 bases fit TRBD1. The CDR3 is 14 amino acids. Trimming at V came to 3 bases and at J to 8 bases, leaving 4 bases not matched to a gene. CDR1 and CDR2 from the germline V gene are MGHRA and YSYEKL. The CDR3, as DNA: TGCGCCAGCAGCCAGACGGGACAGGGGGCCGAAGCTTTCTTT. This translates into CASSQTGQGAEAFF.

The rearrangement uses TRBV18 and TRBJ2-7; 11 bases match TRBD1. In germline, CDR1 is KGHSH, CDR2 LQKENI. The V segment lost 4 bases and the J segment 4 bases; nucleotides outside the gene matches: 3. The CDR3 loop spans 14 amino acids. CDR3 nucleotides: TGTGCCAGCTCACGAGGACAGGGGGCGTACGAGCAGTACTTC. This sequence encodes CASSRGQGAYEQYF.

The gene calls are TRBV5-6 and TRBJ1-1; D perhaps matches TRBD1 (5 bases). V was clipped by 0 bases and J by 10 bases, with 22 bases between them. Germline CDR1 SGHDT, CDR2 YYEEEE. The CDR3 loop spans 16 amino acids. The chain's CDR3 is CASSLEGYASPVSAFF. The CDR3, as DNA: TGTGCCAGCAGCTTGGAGGGGTATGCATCGCCAGTCTCAGCTTTCTTT.

The J gene is TRBJ2-2, the V gene TRBV9; 12 bases agree with TRBD2. This CDR3 is built from 16 residues. Trimming removed 4 bases from V and 3 bases from J; junction bases left unmatched: 4. Germline values: CDR1 SGDLS, CDR2 YYNGEE. The CDR3 sequence is CASSPSGGAYTGELFF. The CDR3 nucleotides read TGTGCCAGCAGCCCTAGCGGGGGGGCCTACACCGGGGAGCTGTTTTTT. The full variable domain, in which reference TRBV9 and TRBJ2-2 provide the parts outside the CDR3, is DSGVTQTPKHLITATGQRVTLRCSPRSGDLSVYWYQQSLDQGLQFLIQYYNGEERAKGNILERFSAQQFPDLHSELNLSSLELGDSALYFCASSPSGGAYTGELFFGEGSRLTVL.

This clone appeared once. V gene TRBV5-4 combines with J gene TRBJ2-1; D is perhaps TRBD1 (6 bases). Trimming took 6 bases from V and 4 from J, leaving 11 bases between them. The CDR3 sequence is 13 residues long. CDR1 and CDR2 from the germline V gene are SGHNT and YYREEE (reference sequence). CDR3 nucleotide sequence: TGTGCCAGCACCCTGGGGACATACAATGAGCAGTTCTTC. Protein sequence: CASTLGTYNEQFF.

The J gene is TRBJ2-7, the V gene TRBV5-1, with D unresolved. CDR3 length: 12 residues. The V end was cut by 5 bases, the J end by 3 bases, with 9 bases between. The germline V gene has CDR1 SGHRS and CDR2 YFSETQ. The CDR3 here is CASRHPGYEQYF. The DNA of the CDR3 is TGCGCCAGCAGGCACCCCGGCTACGAGCAGTACTTC.

The chain is built from TRBV5-4 and TRBJ2-1, with 7 bases that match TRBD2. There are 16 residues in the CDR3. V shed 0 bases, J shed 5 bases, and the junction held 8 bases outside the gene matches. The germline V gene has CDR1 SGHNT and CDR2 YYREEE (reference sequence). CDR3 sequence: CASSLGSGRQNNEQFF. CDR3 nucleotide sequence: TGTGCCAGCAGCTTGGGCTCCGGGAGGCAAAACAATGAGCAGTTCTTC.

This sequence joins TRBV3-1 (or the pseudogene TRBV3-2) and TRBJ2-3; 9 positions match TRBD2. The length of the CDR3 is 15 residues. CDR1 and CDR2 from the germline V gene are LGHDT and YNNKEL (reference sequence). J was trimmed by 4 bases and V by 4 bases; bases with no gene match: 6. The CDR3 sequence: CASSRMGLAPDTQYF. CDR3 nucleotides: TGTGCCAGCAGCCGTATGGGACTAGCTCCAGATACGCAGTATTTT.

The chain couples TRBV24-1 to TRBJ2-5; TRBD1 is a possible D gene (5 bases). The CDR3 runs 15 residues. V lost 2 bases, J lost 4 bases, and 13 bases lay in between. Per the germline V gene, CDR1 is KGHDR and CDR2 is SFDVKD. As DNA, the CDR3 is TGTGCCACCAGTGATTGGCAGGGTGGAGTAGAGACCCAGTACTTC. Residues: CATSDWQGGVETQYF.

This clone is a singleton in its sample. V is TRBV3-1 (or the pseudogene TRBV3-2) and J is TRBJ2-7; 7 bases line up with TRBD2. The CDR3 covers 16 residues. V shed 2 bases and J 0 bases; nucleotides not matched to a gene: 7. Germline V CDR1 and CDR2: LGHDT, YNNKEL (reference sequence). CDR3 bases: TGTGCCAGCAGCCAAAAGGGAGCGGGAATCTCCTACGAGCAGTACTTC. Its protein is CASSQKGAGISYEQYF.

V usage is TRBV30 and J usage is TRBJ2-7, with a weak D call TRBD1 (5 bases). The CDR3 runs to 10 residues. Germline CDR1 GTSNPN, CDR2 SVGIG (reference sequence). V was trimmed by 8 bases and J by 3 bases, leaving 8 bases between them. The CDR3 DNA reads TGTGCCCTAGGGGACTACGAGCAGTACTTC. Amino acids: CALGDYEQYF. The full variable domain, in which reference TRBV30 and TRBJ2-7 provide the parts outside the CDR3, is SQTIHQWPATLVQPVGSPLSLECTVEGTSNPNLYWYRQAAGRGLQLLFYSVGIGQISSEVPQNLSASRPQDRQFILSSKKLLLSDSGFYLCALGDYEQYFGPGTRLTVT.

V and J are TRBV5-5 and TRBJ1-5; weak D call: TRBD1 (6 bases). Trimming removed 4 bases from V and 4 bases from J, with 24 bases in between. The CDR3 runs to 18 residues. Germline CDR1 reads SGHKS; CDR2 reads YYEKEE (reference sequence). The CDR3 region has the DNA TGTGCCAGCAGCCCGCGGGCCAACAGGGATTTAGGGAATCAGCCCCAGCATTTT. Translating gives CASSPRANRDLGNQPQHF.

J is TRBJ1-1 and V is TRBV18; 7 nucleotides agree with TRBD1. The CDR3 has 15 residues. V was clipped by 1 base and J by 1 base; unmatched bases: 3. In germline, CDR1 is KGHSH, CDR2 LQKENI. The CDR3 nucleotides read TGTGCCAGCTCACCACTGGGACAGAGGAACACTGAAGCTTTCTTT. This gives the protein CASSPLGQRNTEAFF.

The V call is TRBV7-9, the J call TRBJ1-6, with unresolved D. Germline CDR1 is SEHNR and CDR2 is FQNEAQ (reference sequence). Trimming removed 2 bases from V and 15 bases from J, with 17 bases in between. The CDR3 is made up of 14 amino acids. CDR3 region: CASSLSYITRSLHF. In DNA form, the CDR3 reads TGTGCCAGCAGCTTATCCTACATTACAAGGAGCCTCCACTTT.

The chain carries TRBV7-9 and TRBJ2-1, with TRBD1 matching 9 bases. Germline V gives CDR1 SEHNR, CDR2 FQNEAQ (reference sequence). V trimming: 4 bases; J trimming: 7 bases; junction bases outside the gene matches: 17. The CDR3 sequence is 18 residues long. The CDR3 sequence: CASSSYFQGQGRSNEQFF. In nucleotides, the CDR3 is TGTGCCAGCAGCTCCTATTTTCAGGGACAGGGCCGGTCGAATGAGCAGTTCTTC.

This clone was counted between two and nine times. The J gene is TRBJ2-3, the V gene TRBV11-2; 13 bases line up with TRBD2. The CDR3 has 16 amino acids. V lost 3 bases to trimming and J lost 2 bases; unmatched junction nucleotides: 2. Germline V gene data show CDR1 as SGHAT and CDR2 as FQNNGV. The CDR3 loop is CASSLTSGRSTDTQYF. The CDR3 nucleotides are TGTGCCAGCAGCTTGACTAGCGGGAGGTCCACAGATACGCAGTATTTT.

This chain's CDR3 is CASSDSGVQETQYF. In nucleotides, the CDR3 is TGTGCCAGCAGCGATAGCGGAGTCCAAGAGACCCAGTACTTC. V and J are TRBV9 and TRBJ2-5; the D gene is possibly TRBD2 (6 bases). The V end lost 3 bases, the J end lost 1 base, and 10 bases lay between the germline ends. The CDR3 length is 14 residues. In germline, CDR1 is SGDLS, CDR2 YYNGEE.

V and J are TRBV30 and TRBJ1-4; possibly TRBD1 for D (6 bases). Germline loops: CDR1 GTSNPN, CDR2 SVGIG (reference sequence). The V gene lost 2 bases and the J gene lost 0 bases, with 10 bases spanning the gap. The CDR3 contains 15 residues. The CDR3 spells CAWSNRVTTNEKLFF. The CDR3 DNA reads as TGTGCCTGGAGTAACAGGGTTACAACTAATGAAAAACTGTTTTTT.

This clone was detected only once. The rearrangement joins TRBV18 to TRBJ1-6; 7 nucleotides line up with TRBD1. This CDR3 contains 16 residues. CDR1 and CDR2 from the germline V gene are KGHSH and LQKENI. Trimming cost V 4 bases and J 7 bases; bases outside gene matches: 10. CDR3 DNA: TGTGCCAGCTCACTCCAAGGACAGGCCTCGAATTCACCCCTCCACTTT. Protein product: CASSLQGQASNSPLHF.

The chain couples TRBV24-1 to TRBJ2-3, with D possibly being TRBD1 (6 bases). V lost 7 bases to trimming and J lost 6 bases, with 13 bases between them. This CDR3 is 13 amino acids long. CDR1 is KGHDR, CDR2 SFDVKD, per germline. The CDR3 DNA follows: TGTGCCACCAGGGCGACAGGCGCGGATACGCAGTATTTT. As protein: CATRATGADTQYF.

This clone was counted once. V usage is TRBV3-1 (or the pseudogene TRBV3-2) and J usage is TRBJ1-2, with D perhaps TRBD1 (5 bases). Germline V lookup: CDR1 LGHDT, CDR2 YNNKEL (reference sequence). Trimming took off 6 bases at V and 8 bases at J, with 13 bases between the two ends. CDR3 size: 12 residues. The CDR3 DNA reads TGTGCCAGCAGGGGGGGAGGGGAAGGCTACACCTTC. As protein: CASRGGGEGYTF.